This T cell receptor beta chain originates from a study of blood T cell repertoires in COVID-19. Study-wide context: COVID-19 samples collected from the United States, Italy and Spain covered acute and convalescent phases. The cDNA or gDNA used as material had been derived from T cells, B-cell-depleted T cells, or PBMCs.

Authors' data handling: Amplifying reference gene primers gave estimates of nucleated cell counts. The data were produced by immunoSEQ multiplex PCR, yet TCRdb's version contains in-frame clones alone and is incomplete. V, J and clone size are taken as reported in that table, and D and trimming were inferred from the DNA itself. The sample gives roughly 50,000 clones, 80% to 90% of which show up once; 25% to 40% is in the top ten. Seattle patients were enrolled during active infection and followed longitudinally. The V gene end was trimmed by 7 bases and the J gene end by 9 bases; junction bases not matched to a gene: 13. This CDR3 contains 15 residues. CDR1 and CDR2 (germline): MNHEY, SMNVEV (reference sequence).

V gene TRBV27 combines with J gene TRBJ2-1; 9 bases match TRBD2. Sequencing input: peripheral blood. This sequence originates from a woman at least 80 years old with COVID-19, enrolled during active disease. CDR3: CASIPLRAGGGEQFF. The CDR3 region has the DNA TGTGCCAGCATCCCCTTAAGGGCGGGAGGGGGTGAGCAGTTCTTC.